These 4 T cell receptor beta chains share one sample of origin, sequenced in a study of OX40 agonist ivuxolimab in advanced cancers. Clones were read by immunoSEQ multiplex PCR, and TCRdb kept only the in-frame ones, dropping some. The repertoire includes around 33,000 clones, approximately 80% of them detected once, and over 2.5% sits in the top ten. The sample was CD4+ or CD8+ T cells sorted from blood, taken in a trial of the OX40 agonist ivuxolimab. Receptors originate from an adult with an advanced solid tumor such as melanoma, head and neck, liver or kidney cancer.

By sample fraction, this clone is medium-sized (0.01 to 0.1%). CDR3 sequence: CASRAYYEQYF. The CDR3 coding sequence is TGTGCCAGCAGAGCTTACTACGAGCAGTACTTC. The chain links TRBV28 to TRBJ2-7, with no clear D. The CDR3 loop spans 11 amino acids. Germline loops: CDR1 MDHEN, CDR2 SYDVKM. V lost 6 bases and J 3 bases, leaving 6 bases between the germline ends.

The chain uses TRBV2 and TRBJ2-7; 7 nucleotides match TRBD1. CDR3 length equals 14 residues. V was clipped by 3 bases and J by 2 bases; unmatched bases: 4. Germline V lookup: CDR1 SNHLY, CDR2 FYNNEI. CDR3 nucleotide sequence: TGTGCCAGCAGTGATAGGCAGGGGGCCTACGAGCAGTACTTC. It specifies CASSDRQGAYEQYF.

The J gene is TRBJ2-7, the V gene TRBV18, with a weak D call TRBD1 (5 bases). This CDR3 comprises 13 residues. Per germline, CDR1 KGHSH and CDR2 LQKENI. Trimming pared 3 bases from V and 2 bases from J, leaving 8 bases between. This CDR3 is CASSPAGPYEQYF. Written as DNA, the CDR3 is TGTGCCAGCTCACCCGCAGGGCCCTACGAGCAGTACTTC.

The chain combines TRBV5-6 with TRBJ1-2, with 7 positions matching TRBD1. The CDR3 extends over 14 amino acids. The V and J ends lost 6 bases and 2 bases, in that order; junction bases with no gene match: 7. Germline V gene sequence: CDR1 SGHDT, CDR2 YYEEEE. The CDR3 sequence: CASIPTGMNYGYTF. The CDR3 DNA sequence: TGTGCCAGCATTCCGACAGGGATGAACTATGGCTACACCTTC.